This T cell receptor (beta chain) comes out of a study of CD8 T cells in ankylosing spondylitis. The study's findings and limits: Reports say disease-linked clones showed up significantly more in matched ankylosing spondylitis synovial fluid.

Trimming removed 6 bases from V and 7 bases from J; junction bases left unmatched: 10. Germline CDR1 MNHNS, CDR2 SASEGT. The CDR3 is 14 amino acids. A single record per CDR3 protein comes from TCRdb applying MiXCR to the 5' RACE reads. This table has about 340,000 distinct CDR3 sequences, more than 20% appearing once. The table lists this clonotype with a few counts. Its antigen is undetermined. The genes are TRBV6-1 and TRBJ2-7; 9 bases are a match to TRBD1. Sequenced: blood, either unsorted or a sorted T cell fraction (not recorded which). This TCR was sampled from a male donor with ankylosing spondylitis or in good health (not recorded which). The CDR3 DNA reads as TGTGCCAGCAGAACAGGGGGCCTGCTTTGGGAGCAGTACTTC. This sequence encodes CASRTGGLLWEQYF.